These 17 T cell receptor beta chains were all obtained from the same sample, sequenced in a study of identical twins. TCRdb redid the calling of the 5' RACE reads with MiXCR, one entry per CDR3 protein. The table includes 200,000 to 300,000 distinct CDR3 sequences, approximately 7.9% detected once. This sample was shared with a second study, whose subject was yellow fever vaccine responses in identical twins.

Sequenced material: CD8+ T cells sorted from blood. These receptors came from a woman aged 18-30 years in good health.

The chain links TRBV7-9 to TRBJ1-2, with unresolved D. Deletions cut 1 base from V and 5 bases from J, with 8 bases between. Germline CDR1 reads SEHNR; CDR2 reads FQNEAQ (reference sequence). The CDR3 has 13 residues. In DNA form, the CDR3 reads TGTGCCAGCAGCTTAGGAAGTTTATATGGCTACACCTTC. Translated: CASSLGSLYGYTF.

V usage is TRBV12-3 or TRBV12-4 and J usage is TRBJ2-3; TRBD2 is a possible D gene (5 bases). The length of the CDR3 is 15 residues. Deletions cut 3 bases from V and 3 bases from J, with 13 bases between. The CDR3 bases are TGTGCCAGCAGTTTGTCCGGGATCGAAACAGATACGCAGTATTTT. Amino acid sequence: CASSLSGIETDTQYF.

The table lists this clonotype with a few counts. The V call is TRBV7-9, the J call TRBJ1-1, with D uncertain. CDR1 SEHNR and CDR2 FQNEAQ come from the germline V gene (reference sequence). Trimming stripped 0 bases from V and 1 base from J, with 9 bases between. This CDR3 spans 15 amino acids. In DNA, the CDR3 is TGTGCCAGCAGCTTAGCGGTAGGGCCGAACACTGAAGCTTTCTTT. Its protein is CASSLAVGPNTEAFF.

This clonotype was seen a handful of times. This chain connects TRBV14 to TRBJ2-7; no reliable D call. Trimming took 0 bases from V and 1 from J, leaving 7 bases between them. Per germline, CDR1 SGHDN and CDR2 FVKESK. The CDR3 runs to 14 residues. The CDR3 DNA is TGTGCCAGCAGCCAAGATCTAGGATCCTACGAGCAGTACTTC. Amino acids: CASSQDLGSYEQYF.

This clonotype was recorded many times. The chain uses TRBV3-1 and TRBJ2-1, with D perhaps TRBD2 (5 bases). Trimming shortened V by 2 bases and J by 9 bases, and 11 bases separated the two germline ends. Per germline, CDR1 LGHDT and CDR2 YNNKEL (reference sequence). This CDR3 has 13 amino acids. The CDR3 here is CASSQSDSSEQFF. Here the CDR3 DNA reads TGTGCCAGCAGCCAATCGGACTCCAGTGAGCAGTTCTTC.

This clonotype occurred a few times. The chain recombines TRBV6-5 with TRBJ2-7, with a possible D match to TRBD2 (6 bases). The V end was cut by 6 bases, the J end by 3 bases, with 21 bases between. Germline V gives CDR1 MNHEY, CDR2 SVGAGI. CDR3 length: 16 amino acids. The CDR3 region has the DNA TGTGCCAGCAGCTATGCTAGCCGGGAGCCCCACTACGAGCAGTACTTC. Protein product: CASSYASREPHYEQYF.

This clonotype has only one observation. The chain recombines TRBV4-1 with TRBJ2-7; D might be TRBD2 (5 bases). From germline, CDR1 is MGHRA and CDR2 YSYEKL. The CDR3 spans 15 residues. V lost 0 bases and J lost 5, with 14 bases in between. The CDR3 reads CASSQERVRDDEQYF. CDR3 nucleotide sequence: TGCGCCAGCAGCCAAGAGAGGGTCAGAGACGACGAGCAGTACTTC.

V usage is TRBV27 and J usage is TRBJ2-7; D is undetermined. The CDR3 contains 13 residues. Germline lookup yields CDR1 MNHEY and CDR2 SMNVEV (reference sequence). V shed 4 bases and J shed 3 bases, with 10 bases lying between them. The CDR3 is CASSSNTRYEQYV. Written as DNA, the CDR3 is TGTGCCAGCAGTTCCAACACCCGCTACGAGCAGTACGTC.

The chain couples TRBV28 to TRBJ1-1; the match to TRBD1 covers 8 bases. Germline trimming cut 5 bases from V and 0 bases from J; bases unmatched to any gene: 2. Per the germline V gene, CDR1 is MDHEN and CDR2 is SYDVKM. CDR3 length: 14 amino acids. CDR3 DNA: TGTGCCAGCAGTGTGGGACAGGTGAACACTGAAGCTTTCTTT. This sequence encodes CASSVGQVNTEAFF.

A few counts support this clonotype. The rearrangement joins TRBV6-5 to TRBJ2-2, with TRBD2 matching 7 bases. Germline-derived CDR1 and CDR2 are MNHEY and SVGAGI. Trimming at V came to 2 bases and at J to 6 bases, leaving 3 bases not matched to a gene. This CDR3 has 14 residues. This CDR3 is CASSYQGGAGELFF. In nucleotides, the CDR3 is TGTGCCAGCAGTTACCAGGGAGGGGCCGGGGAGCTGTTTTTT.

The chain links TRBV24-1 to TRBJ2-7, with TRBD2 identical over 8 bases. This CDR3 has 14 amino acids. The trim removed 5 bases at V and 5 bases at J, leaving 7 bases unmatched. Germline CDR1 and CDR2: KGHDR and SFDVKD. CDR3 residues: CATSAGRARDEQYF. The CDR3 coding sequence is TGTGCCACCAGTGCCGGGAGGGCCAGGGACGAGCAGTACTTC.

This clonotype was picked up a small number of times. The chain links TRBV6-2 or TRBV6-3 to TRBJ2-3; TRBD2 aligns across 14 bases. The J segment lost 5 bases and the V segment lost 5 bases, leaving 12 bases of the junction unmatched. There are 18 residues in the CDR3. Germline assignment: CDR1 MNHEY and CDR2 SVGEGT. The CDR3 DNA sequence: TGTGCCAGCAGTCTCGGGACTAGCGGGAGTCGCTTGGAAGATACGCAGTATTTT. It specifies CASSLGTSGSRLEDTQYF.

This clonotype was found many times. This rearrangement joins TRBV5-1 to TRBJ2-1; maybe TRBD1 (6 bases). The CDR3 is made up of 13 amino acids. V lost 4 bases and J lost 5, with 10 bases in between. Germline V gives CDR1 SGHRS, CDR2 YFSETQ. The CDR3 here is CASSRGQNNEQFF. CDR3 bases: TGCGCCAGCAGCAGGGGACAAAACAATGAGCAGTTCTTC.

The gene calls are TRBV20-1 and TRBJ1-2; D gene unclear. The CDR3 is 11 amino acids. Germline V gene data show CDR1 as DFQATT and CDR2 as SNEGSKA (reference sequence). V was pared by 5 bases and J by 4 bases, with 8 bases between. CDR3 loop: CSAPSPYGYTF. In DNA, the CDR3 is TGCAGTGCTCCTAGCCCCTATGGCTACACCTTC.

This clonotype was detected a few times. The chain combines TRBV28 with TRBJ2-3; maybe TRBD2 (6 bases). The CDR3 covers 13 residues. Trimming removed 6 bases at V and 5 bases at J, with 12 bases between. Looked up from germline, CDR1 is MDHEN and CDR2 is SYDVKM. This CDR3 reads CASRKRARDTQYF. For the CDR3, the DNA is TGTGCCAGCAGAAAGCGGGCCCGAGATACGCAGTATTTT.

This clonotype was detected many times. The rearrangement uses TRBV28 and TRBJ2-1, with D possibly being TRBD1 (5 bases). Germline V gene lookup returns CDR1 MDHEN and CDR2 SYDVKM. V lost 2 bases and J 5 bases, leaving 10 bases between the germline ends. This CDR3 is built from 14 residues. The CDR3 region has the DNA TGTGCCAGCAGTTTAAGCTCAGGGAACAATGAGCAGTTCTTC. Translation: CASSLSSGNNEQFF.

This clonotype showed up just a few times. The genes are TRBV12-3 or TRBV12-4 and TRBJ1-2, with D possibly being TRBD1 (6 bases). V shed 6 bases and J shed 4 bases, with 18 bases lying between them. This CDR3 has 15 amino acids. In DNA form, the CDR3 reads TGTGCCAGCAGCTCACCTCGAGCAGGGGCCTATGGCTACACCTTC. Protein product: CASSSPRAGAYGYTF.